One sample yielded the 20 T cell receptor beta chains listed below, sequenced in a study of breast tumors, draining lymph nodes, adjacent tissues. TCRdb re-analysed the multiplex PCR reads in MiXCR, keeping a single row per CDR3 protein. The sample carries around 19,000 distinct CDR3 sequences, 32% recorded once. The sample was breast tumor tissue. The receptors stem from a female donor with breast cancer. Some clones in this sample may be carry-over from other donors' samples.

The gene calls are TRBV28 and TRBJ2-6, with D perhaps given as TRBD1 or TRBD2 (5 bases each). CDR3 length: 20 residues. V gave up 5 bases and J gave up 0 bases, with 23 bases separating them. CDR1 and CDR2 (germline): MDHEN, SYDVKM. The CDR3 bases are TGTGCCAGCAGTCGAAGGGGCAGGGAGCGAGCTAGCTCTGGGGCCAACGTCCTGACTTTC. It translates to CASSRRGRERASSGANVLTF.

Sample share makes this clonotype medium-sized (0.01 to 0.1%). The V call is TRBV12-3 or TRBV12-4, the J call TRBJ2-7, with D perhaps matching TRBD2 (7 bases). CDR3 length: 13 residues. Trimming stripped 5 bases from V and 4 bases from J, with 12 bases between. CDR3: CASSGRGGYEQYF. The CDR3 bases are TGTGCCAGCAGTGGAAGGGGGGGGTACGAGCAGTACTTC.

This clonotype appeared a few times. Here the CDR3 reads CASSLWGTWDGYTF. The CDR3 nucleotides are TGTGCCAGCAGTTTATGGGGCACATGGGATGGCTACACCTTC. The V and J genes are TRBV28 and TRBJ1-2; D ambiguous. CDR3 size: 14 residues. V lost 0 bases, J lost 6 bases, and 11 bases lay in between. CDR1 is MDHEN and CDR2 is SYDVKM in the germline V gene.

This clonotype was observed a single time. The rearrangement links TRBV4-1 to TRBJ1-5; D is perhaps TRBD1 (6 bases). V lost 5 bases to trimming and J lost 0 bases, with 20 bases between them. The CDR3 has 18 amino acids. Germline CDR1 MGHRA, CDR2 YSYEKL. CDR3 coding DNA: TGCGCCAGCAGCGCACCCGGCGGACAGAGCTATAGCAATCAGCCCCAGCATTTT. As protein: CASSAPGGQSYSNQPQHF.

The sample holds one count of this clonotype. V usage is TRBV20-1 and J usage is TRBJ1-6; D call uncertain. V dropped 0 bases and J dropped 0 bases, with 6 bases sitting between them. CDR3 length: 15 residues. Germline-derived CDR1 and CDR2 are DFQATT and SNEGSKA (reference sequence). This chain's CDR3 is CSAREAGSYNSPLHF. In nucleotides, the CDR3 is TGCAGTGCTAGAGAAGCGGGCTCCTATAATTCACCCCTCCACTTT.

By proportion, this clonotype is medium-sized. The chain uses TRBV20-1 and TRBJ2-5; possibly TRBD1 for D (5 bases). The germline V gene encodes CDR1 DFQATT and CDR2 SNEGSKA (reference sequence). This CDR3 region has 15 residues. The germline V and J ends were trimmed by 0 bases and 5 bases, with 16 bases remaining between them. The CDR3 region has the DNA TGCAGTGCTAGAGAGTGGCAGGGTGCCGGCGAGACCCAGTACTTC. Its protein product is CSAREWQGAGETQYF.

This clonotype was seen repeatedly, ten times or more. This chain uses TRBV7-2 with TRBJ2-3, with no clear D. The CDR3 consists of 19 residues. The V gene lost 0 bases and the J gene lost 1 base, with 20 bases spanning the gap. Germline loops: CDR1 SGHTA, CDR2 FQGNSA. The CDR3 region has the DNA TGTGCCAGCAGCTTAGCGCGTCTCCTAAAAAAACAGCGCACAGATACGCAGTATTTT. It yields the protein CASSLARLLKKQRTDTQYF.

This clonotype showed up many times. This rearrangement joins TRBV6-1 to TRBJ2-3; tentatively, D is TRBD1 or TRBD2 (5 bases each). CDR1 is MNHNS and CDR2 is SASEGT in the germline V gene. CDR3 size: 17 residues. Trimming left V 1 base short and J 1 base short, with 15 bases between. CDR3 residues: CASSEGRGPERTDTQYF. CDR3 sequence (DNA): TGTGCCAGCAGTGAAGGAAGGGGACCGGAACGCACAGATACGCAGTATTTT.

A note on this clonotype: The junction differs from germline at one of its ends, possibly a read error. The chain is built from TRBV7-7 and TRBJ2-5; TRBD2 matches 8 bases. CDR1 and CDR2 (germline): SSHAT, FNYEAQ (reference sequence). This CDR3 spans 14 amino acids. The CDR3 DNA sequence: TGTGCTAGCAGCTTAGGAGGGGCGGGAGGGACCCAGTACTTC. Translation: CASSLGGAGGTQYF.

Worth noting for this clonotype: A much larger clone is a single base away; this may be a read error. The V and J genes are TRBV11-2 and TRBJ2-5; no reliable D call. The V and J ends lost 1 base and 4 bases respectively, with 25 bases between them. CDR1 SGHAT and CDR2 FQNNGV come from the germline V gene. The CDR3 extends over 19 amino acids. The CDR3 protein is CASSLVRRGATPKGETQYF. In DNA, the CDR3 is TGTGCCAGCAGCTTAGTGAGACGTGGTGCAACCCCCAAGGGAGAGACCCAGTACTTC.

This clonotype was counted at least ten times. The chain recombines TRBV18 with TRBJ2-7, with TRBD2 identical over 8 bases. The CDR3 spans 13 residues. Germline V CDR1 and CDR2: KGHSH, LQKENI. Trimming removed 4 bases from V and 5 bases from J; junction bases left unmatched: 4. In DNA form, the CDR3 reads TGTGCCAGCTCACGAGGACTAGCTGACGAGCAGTACTTC. Encoded protein: CASSRGLADEQYF.

Many counts were recorded for this clonotype. The chain couples TRBV7-2 to TRBJ2-7, with D possibly TRBD2 on 5 matching bases. Trimming shortened V by 2 bases and J by 3 bases, and 14 bases separated the two germline ends. There are 15 residues in the CDR3. The germline gives CDR1 SGHTA, CDR2 FQGNSA. CDR3 DNA sequence: TGTGCCAGCAGCTTAAAGTTTAGCGAACTCTACGAGCAGTACTTC. Protein: CASSLKFSELYEQYF.

This clonotype came up many times. The chain has TRBV10-3 and TRBJ1-5; 10 positions match TRBD1. J gave up 3 bases and V 7 bases, and 3 bases lay outside the gene matches. There are 14 residues in the CDR3. Germline lookup yields CDR1 ENHRY and CDR2 SYGVKD. The CDR3, as DNA: TGTGCCATCAAGGGGACAGGGGACAATCAGCCCCAGCATTTT. This sequence encodes CAIKGTGDNQPQHF.

This clonotype appeared many times. This chain joins TRBV7-2 and TRBJ2-1; 11 nucleotides agree with TRBD2. J lost 7 bases, V lost 7 bases, and 9 bases had no gene match. The germline V gene encodes CDR1 SGHTA and CDR2 FQGNSA. The CDR3 runs 15 residues. The CDR3 bases are TGTGCCAGCAACCTCCTAGCGGGAGGTCAAAATGAGCAGTTCTTC. Translating it yields CASNLLAGGQNEQFF.

This clonotype was seen many times. This sequence joins TRBV4-2 and TRBJ1-5, with 7 bases aligning to TRBD1. The V and J ends lost 1 base and 2 bases, in that order; junction bases with no gene match: 2. This CDR3 comprises 15 residues. CDR1 is LGHNA and CDR2 is YNFKEQ in the germline V gene. The CDR3 loop is CASSQVTGGNQPQHF. CDR3 nucleotides: TGTGCCAGCAGCCAAGTTACAGGGGGCAATCAGCCCCAGCATTTT.

In its sample, this clonotype was seen a few times. V gene TRBV6-2 or TRBV6-3 combines with J gene TRBJ2-4; 7 bases line up with TRBD2. CDR3 length: 15 amino acids. Germline values: CDR1 MNHEY, CDR2 SVGEGT. V shed 5 bases and J 0 bases; nucleotides not matched to a gene: 4. The CDR3 DNA reads as TGTGCCAGCAGTCCTGGCGGGAGAGCCAAAAACATTCAGTACTTC. Encoded protein: CASSPGGRAKNIQYF.

This clonotype showed up many times. This chain connects TRBV6-5 to TRBJ2-3; TRBD2 matches 8 bases. Unmatched junction bases numbered 8, after V lost 0 bases and J lost 0 bases. CDR3 length: 18 residues. Looked up from germline, CDR1 is MNHEY and CDR2 is SVGAGI. CDR3 sequence: CASSYSDRTSRSTDTQYF. The CDR3 DNA is TGTGCCAGCAGTTACTCGGATAGGACTAGCAGAAGCACAGATACGCAGTATTTT.

Ten or more counts support this clonotype. The V and J genes are TRBV20-1 and TRBJ2-5; D unclear. Per the germline V gene, CDR1 is DFQATT and CDR2 is SNEGSKA (reference sequence). The length of the CDR3 is 14 residues. V lost 3 bases and J lost 0, with 11 bases in between. The CDR3, as DNA: TGCAGTGCTAGCCACTCCGACAACCAAGAGACCCAGTACTTC. Protein product: CSASHSDNQETQYF.

This clonotype has at least ten counts. The gene calls are TRBV7-2 and TRBJ2-5; D is uncertain. This CDR3 has 13 residues. V shed 5 bases and J shed 2 bases, with 9 bases lying between them. Germline CDR1 is SGHTA and CDR2 is FQGNSA. CDR3 sequence: CASSRSVQETQYF. CDR3 nucleotides: TGTGCCAGCAGCCGTTCAGTTCAAGAGACCCAGTACTTC. The variable domain in full, completed from reference TRBV7-2 and TRBJ2-5, reads GAGVSQSPSNKVTEKGKDVELRCDPISGHTALYWYRQSLGQGLEFLIYFQGNSAPDKSGLPSDRFSAERTGGSVSTLTIQRTQQEDSAVYLCASSRSVQETQYFGPGTRLLVL.

This clonotype was seen at least ten times. A read error may produce the germline difference seen at one junction end. This chain links TRBV12-3 or TRBV12-4 with TRBJ2-5; D is undetermined. This CDR3 spans 13 amino acids. The CDR3 sequence: CASSRDWVENQYF. DNA for the CDR3: TGTGCCAGCAGTCGCGACTGGGTTGAGAACCAGTACTTC.